The rows below give T cell receptor beta chains drawn from one sample of a study of beta chain features in type 1 diabetes. Using immunoSEQ multiplex PCR, the repertoire was profiled, and TCRdb retains in-frame clones only, with some absent. The profile covers around 300,000 clones, with approximately 16% appearing a single time and approximately 0.015% taken by the ten largest. Sequencing was done on a sample of naive CD4+ T cells from blood. The receptors were sampled from a man aged 18 to 30 with type 1 diabetes. Both conserved end residues are part of each CDR3. D genes are given only for firm matches. Size is stated for part of the rows, as once, few or many counts, or as a class when the clone is expanded.

d_call: TRBD1; v_call: TRBV5-4; clone_size: .; j_call: TRBJ2-2; cdr3_nt: TGTGCCAGCAGCCCCAGGGACAGCACCGGGGAGCTGTTTTTT; cdr3_aa: CASSPRDSTGELFF
d_call: .; v_call: TRBV28; clone_size: few; j_call: TRBJ1-6; cdr3_nt: TGTGCCAGCAGTTACAGAAATTCACCCCTCCACTTT; cdr3_aa: CASSYRNSPLHF
d_call: .; v_call: TRBV27; clone_size: .; j_call: TRBJ2-1; cdr3_nt: TGTGCCAGCAGTTTAGGGCCCTGGAAGCGGATCGATGAGCAGTTCTTC; cdr3_aa: CASSLGPWKRIDEQFF
d_call: .; v_call: TRBV2; clone_size: .; j_call: TRBJ1-5; cdr3_nt: TGTGCCAGCAGTGAAGCGGGGAGGGTAAATCAGCCCCAGCATTTT; cdr3_aa: CASSEAGRVNQPQHF
d_call: .; v_call: TRBV28; clone_size: few; j_call: TRBJ2-2; cdr3_nt: TGTGCCAGCAGTTTGAGGGTCACCGGGGAGCTGTTTTTT; cdr3_aa: CASSLRVTGELFF
d_call: .; v_call: TRBV20-1; clone_size: .; j_call: TRBJ2-7; cdr3_nt: TGCAGTGCTGGGCTAGCGATCGAGCAGTACTTC; cdr3_aa: CSAGLAIEQYF
d_call: .; v_call: TRBV18; clone_size: .; j_call: TRBJ2-1; cdr3_nt: TGTGCCAGCTCCCCCTATGAGGCTCGGGATGAGCAGTTCTTC; cdr3_aa: CASSPYEARDEQFF
d_call: .; v_call: TRBV30; clone_size: .; j_call: TRBJ1-4; cdr3_nt: TGTGCCTGGAAGCAGGGGCCGACTAATGAAAAACTGTTTTTT; cdr3_aa: CAWKQGPTNEKLFF
d_call: .; v_call: TRBV11-2; clone_size: few; j_call: TRBJ1-2; cdr3_nt: TGTGCCAGCAGCCCCTTTCGTGCGGGATCCCCTAGTTATGGCTACACCTTC; cdr3_aa: CASSPFRAGSPSYGYTF
d_call: TRBD1; v_call: TRBV30; clone_size: few; j_call: TRBJ1-6; cdr3_nt: TGTGCCTGGAGTCGGACAGGGAGCTCCTATAATTCACCCCTCCACTTT; cdr3_aa: CAWSRTGSSYNSPLHF
d_call: .; v_call: TRBV4-2; clone_size: few; j_call: TRBJ2-7; cdr3_nt: TGTGCCAGCAGCCAAGCGGCGGGTTCGCAGCAGTACTTC; cdr3_aa: CASSQAAGSQQYF
d_call: .; v_call: TRBV25-1; clone_size: .; j_call: TRBJ2-7; cdr3_nt: TGTGCCAGCAGTGAATCACGGGGGACCCTCTCCTACGAGCAGTACTTC; cdr3_aa: CASSESRGTLSYEQYF
d_call: .; v_call: TRBV5-6; clone_size: few; j_call: TRBJ2-7; cdr3_nt: TGTGCCAGCAGCAGGAACTCGGGCTTCACGGGGGAGCAGTACTTC; cdr3_aa: CASSRNSGFTGEQYF
d_call: .; v_call: TRBV28; clone_size: few; j_call: TRBJ2-7; cdr3_nt: TGTGCCAGCAGTTTACCCCCGGTCGAGCAGTACTTC; cdr3_aa: CASSLPPVEQYF
d_call: TRBD1; v_call: TRBV30; clone_size: .; j_call: TRBJ2-5; cdr3_nt: TGTGCCTGGAGTCGGGACAGCTTCCAAGAGACCCAGTACTTC; cdr3_aa: CAWSRDSFQETQYF
d_call: .; v_call: TRBV2; clone_size: .; j_call: TRBJ2-3; cdr3_nt: TGTGCCAGCAGACCCCGGACAGTTAGCACAGATACGCAGTATTTT; cdr3_aa: CASRPRTVSTDTQYF
d_call: .; v_call: TRBV11-2; clone_size: few; j_call: TRBJ2-2; cdr3_nt: TGTGCCAGCAGCTTGACTTCGTACGGGGAGCTGTTTTTT; cdr3_aa: CASSLTSYGELFF
d_call: .; v_call: TRBV6-5; clone_size: few; j_call: TRBJ1-1; cdr3_nt: TGTGCCAGCAGTTACCAGCCATACCCGGGGAACACTGAAGCTTTCTTT; cdr3_aa: CASSYQPYPGNTEAFF
d_call: .; v_call: TRBV30; clone_size: .; j_call: TRBJ2-1; cdr3_nt: TGTGCCTGGAGCCACGACAGGTGGAATGAGCAGTTCTTC; cdr3_aa: CAWSHDRWNEQFF
d_call: .; v_call: TRBV7-9; clone_size: few; j_call: TRBJ1-5; cdr3_nt: TGTGCCAGCAGTCCCAGGGATAGCAATCAGCCCCAGCATTTT; cdr3_aa: CASSPRDSNQPQHF
d_call: .; v_call: TRBV19; clone_size: .; j_call: TRBJ2-4; cdr3_nt: TGTGCCAGCTCTCACCGAGGGTGGGTTTACTTC; cdr3_aa: CASSHRGWVYF
d_call: TRBD1; v_call: TRBV15; clone_size: few; j_call: TRBJ2-7; cdr3_nt: TGTGCCACCAGCGTTCTGGACAGGGGCTCCTACGAGCAGTACTTC; cdr3_aa: CATSVLDRGSYEQYF
d_call: TRBD2; v_call: TRBV9; clone_size: .; j_call: TRBJ2-3; cdr3_nt: TGTGCCAGCAGCGTAGGGGGGGGAAACACAGATACGCAGTATTTT; cdr3_aa: CASSVGGGNTDTQYF
d_call: TRBD1; v_call: TRBV11-2; clone_size: few; j_call: TRBJ2-6; cdr3_nt: TGTGCCAGCAGCTCGAACCCATCTACAGGGGTTGGGGCCAACGTCCTGACTTTC; cdr3_aa: CASSSNPSTGVGANVLTF
d_call: .; v_call: TRBV10-3; clone_size: .; j_call: TRBJ1-2; cdr3_nt: TGTGCCATCAGTGCCTTAAGGAGGGTGGATGGCTATGGCTACACCTTC; cdr3_aa: CAISALRRVDGYGYTF
d_call: TRBD1; v_call: TRBV7-9; clone_size: .; j_call: TRBJ2-7; cdr3_nt: TGTGCCAGCAGCTTAACCCGGGACAGGTCCTACGAGCAGTACTTC; cdr3_aa: CASSLTRDRSYEQYF
d_call: .; v_call: TRBV6-1; clone_size: .; j_call: TRBJ2-1; cdr3_nt: TGTGCCAGCAGCCGGACTGTACCTTCAAATGAGCAGTTCTTC; cdr3_aa: CASSRTVPSNEQFF
d_call: .; v_call: TRBV9; clone_size: once; j_call: TRBJ1-1; cdr3_nt: TGTGCCAGCAGCGTAGTCGCGGCGAACACTGAAGCTTTCTTT; cdr3_aa: CASSVVAANTEAFF
d_call: TRBD1; v_call: TRBV10-2; clone_size: .; j_call: TRBJ1-2; cdr3_nt: TGCGCCAGCAGTGAGTCGACCAGGACAGGGGTAACCTATGGCTACACCTTC; cdr3_aa: CASSESTRTGVTYGYTF
d_call: TRBD1; v_call: TRBV15; clone_size: few; j_call: TRBJ1-1; cdr3_nt: TGTGCCACCAGCAGCTGGACAGGGGGAGCTTTCTTT; cdr3_aa: CATSSWTGGAFF
d_call: TRBD1; v_call: TRBV9; clone_size: .; j_call: TRBJ2-5; cdr3_nt: TGTGCCAGCAGCGAGGGGACAGTAGAACAAGAGACCCAGTACTTC; cdr3_aa: CASSEGTVEQETQYF
d_call: TRBD1; v_call: TRBV27; clone_size: few; j_call: TRBJ1-2; cdr3_nt: TGTGCCAGCAGGAGGACAGGAGCTAACTATGGCTACACCTTC; cdr3_aa: CASRRTGANYGYTF
d_call: .; v_call: TRBV7-2; clone_size: .; j_call: TRBJ1-5; cdr3_nt: TGTGCCAGCAGCTTAACAGCTTCTAGCAATCAGCCCCAGCATTTT; cdr3_aa: CASSLTASSNQPQHF
d_call: TRBD2; v_call: TRBV5-4; clone_size: .; j_call: TRBJ2-3; cdr3_nt: TGTGCCAGCAGCAAAAATCCGGGACTAGCTTACGATACGCAGTATTTT; cdr3_aa: CASSKNPGLAYDTQYF
d_call: .; v_call: TRBV6-7; clone_size: .; j_call: TRBJ2-7; cdr3_nt: TGTGCCAGCAGTTACCCTCTTTTTGAGGAGAGGGTTAACGAGCAGTACTTC; cdr3_aa: CASSYPLFEERVNEQYF
d_call: .; v_call: TRBV4-3; clone_size: few; j_call: TRBJ1-5; cdr3_nt: TGCGCCAGCAGCCAAGATCTTACTAATAGCAATCAGCCCCAGCATTTT; cdr3_aa: CASSQDLTNSNQPQHF
d_call: .; v_call: TRBV6-5; clone_size: .; j_call: TRBJ1-3; cdr3_nt: TGTGCCAGCAGCCCGGGGGTCGCGGGAAACACCATATATTTT; cdr3_aa: CASSPGVAGNTIYF
d_call: .; v_call: TRBV7-2; clone_size: .; j_call: TRBJ1-1; cdr3_nt: TGTGCCAGCAGCCTCCAATCTCTAGGGAACACTGAAGCTTTCTTT; cdr3_aa: CASSLQSLGNTEAFF
d_call: TRBD1; v_call: TRBV9; clone_size: .; j_call: TRBJ2-1; cdr3_nt: TGTGCCAGCAGCGTAGGTCGGACAGGGGAAATACGCTCCTACAATGAGCAGTTCTTC; cdr3_aa: CASSVGRTGEIRSYNEQFF
d_call: TRBD1; v_call: TRBV6-5; clone_size: few; j_call: TRBJ1-3; cdr3_nt: TGTGCCAGCAGTCGGGACAGGGCGATCGGAAACACCATATATTTT; cdr3_aa: CASSRDRAIGNTIYF
d_call: .; v_call: TRBV18; clone_size: .; j_call: TRBJ2-3; cdr3_nt: TGTGCCAGCTCGCCTACAGGCGCAGATACGCAGTATTTT; cdr3_aa: CASSPTGADTQYF
d_call: TRBD1; v_call: TRBV9; clone_size: .; j_call: TRBJ2-1; cdr3_nt: TGTGCCAGCAGCCCCTCCGGGACAGGAACCTACAATGAGCAGTTCTTC; cdr3_aa: CASSPSGTGTYNEQFF
d_call: .; v_call: TRBV27; clone_size: few; j_call: TRBJ2-7; cdr3_nt: TGTGCCAGCAGTTCGGCCCGCAGGGTTTCCTACGAGCAGTACTTC; cdr3_aa: CASSSARRVSYEQYF
d_call: TRBD1; v_call: TRBV18; clone_size: .; j_call: TRBJ2-2; cdr3_nt: TGTGCCAGCTCACAAGAACACCGGGACAGGGGTAGCACCGGGGAGCTGTTTTTT; cdr3_aa: CASSQEHRDRGSTGELFF
d_call: .; v_call: TRBV5-4; clone_size: .; j_call: TRBJ2-7; cdr3_nt: TGTGCCAGCAGCCATACAGGGTTGGGGGAGCAGTACTTC; cdr3_aa: CASSHTGLGEQYF
d_call: .; v_call: TRBV7-9; clone_size: few; j_call: TRBJ2-4; cdr3_nt: TGTGCCAGCAGCTTAGTCGGTAGCAGAAACATTCAGTACTTC; cdr3_aa: CASSLVGSRNIQYF
d_call: .; v_call: TRBV7-2; clone_size: .; j_call: TRBJ2-7; cdr3_nt: TGTGCCAGCAGCGGGAGGACGGCCCCCTACGAGCAGTACTTC; cdr3_aa: CASSGRTAPYEQYF
d_call: TRBD1; v_call: TRBV27; clone_size: .; j_call: TRBJ2-2; cdr3_nt: TGTGCCAGCAGGAGAAACAGGGGCACCGGGGAGCTGTTTTTT; cdr3_aa: CASRRNRGTGELFF
d_call: TRBD2; v_call: TRBV4-1; clone_size: .; j_call: TRBJ2-3; cdr3_nt: TGCGCCAGCAGCCAAGTATTCGGCGGGAGAGATACGCAGTATTTT; cdr3_aa: CASSQVFGGRDTQYF
d_call: TRBD2; v_call: TRBV18; clone_size: .; j_call: TRBJ2-1; cdr3_nt: TGTGCCAGCTCACCCGTACTAGCGGGAGGGATCAATGAGCAGTTCTTC; cdr3_aa: CASSPVLAGGINEQFF